The rows below give T cell receptor beta chains drawn from one sample of a study of blood T cell repertoires in COVID-19. The method was immunoSEQ multiplex PCR; TCRdb's version includes in-frame clones alone and lacks a portion of them. Of about 170,000 clones detected, about 88% appear once; the ten largest clones hold under 30%. The sequenced material came from peripheral blood. These receptors were obtained from a man aged 60-69 years with acute or convalescent COVID-19. Each CDR3 is given with its conserved first and last residue. D genes are given only for firm matches. Only part of the rows carry a size: once, few, many, or a class if the clone is expanded.

clone_size j_call d_call v_call cdr3_nt cdr3_aa
NA TRBJ1-6 TRBD1 TRBV30 TGTGCCTGGATCTCACAGGGGGCGAACTCACCCCTCCACTTT CAWISQGANSPLHF
NA TRBJ2-5 TRBD1 TRBV29-1 TGCAGCGTGGTTGGACAGGGGTGGGAGACCCAGTACTTC CSVVGQGWETQYF
NA TRBJ1-3 TRBD1 TRBV4-1 TGCGCCAGCAGCCAACTGGGACAGGGCACTGGAAACACCATATATTTT CASSQLGQGTGNTIYF
NA TRBJ2-3 NA TRBV10-3 TGTGCCCAAGGGCAGGGCGACACAGATACGCAGTATTTT CAQGQGDTDTQYF
NA TRBJ1-1 NA TRBV18 TGTGCCAGCTCACCACAATCAATGGGGGGGAACACTGAAGCTTTCTTT CASSPQSMGGNTEAFF
NA TRBJ1-5 TRBD1 TRBV27 TGTGCCAGCAGTTTATTTGGGACAGGGGACAATCAGCCCCAGCATTTT CASSLFGTGDNQPQHF
NA TRBJ1-1 TRBD1 TRBV29-1 TGCAGCGCTCTCCGACGGACAGGGAGGCCTGAAGCTTTCTTT CSALRRTGRPEAFF
NA TRBJ2-7 NA TRBV7-9 TGTGCCAGCAGGGGGGCAGGGGCCTACGAGCAGTACTTC CASRGAGAYEQYF
NA TRBJ1-2 NA TRBV11-3 TGTGCCAGCAGCGGGGGGGGTGGCTACACCTTC CASSGGGGYTF
few TRBJ2-7 NA TRBV11-3 TGTGCCAGCAGCTTACAGCTACAGGGCTACGAGCAGTACTTC CASSLQLQGYEQYF
few TRBJ1-2 NA TRBV24-1 TGTGCCACCAGTGACCCCGGGGTCAGCCCTTATGGCTACACCTTC CATSDPGVSPYGYTF
NA TRBJ2-1 NA TRBV6-1 TGTGCCAGCAGTGAAGCATCAAGGGGCAAGGGCAATGAGCAGTTCTTC CASSEASRGKGNEQFF
NA TRBJ2-1 TRBD1 TRBV27 TGTGCCAGCAGTCCTGACAGGGGAAGGGGCTCAGTAATTAAGCAGTTCTTC CASSPDRGRGSVIKQFF
NA TRBJ1-5 NA TRBV6-2/TRBV6-3 TGTGCCAGCAGTCTGTTGAATCAGCCCCAGCATTTT CASSLLNQPQHF
NA TRBJ1-4 NA TRBV6-5 TGTGCCAGCAGTCCAGGGATGCGTAGTGAAAAACTGTTTTTT CASSPGMRSEKLFF
NA TRBJ1-2 NA TRBV5-6 TGTGCCAGCAGCACCGGGACACCTAACTATGGCTACACCTTC CASSTGTPNYGYTF
NA TRBJ1-2 NA TRBV5-1 TGCGCCAGCAGCTTGGGGCAGGGGAAGACCGCTAACTATGGCTACACCTTC CASSLGQGKTANYGYTF
few TRBJ2-3 TRBD1 TRBV7-8 TGTGCCAGCAGCTCGCAGCGGACAGGGTATGAAAAAGATACGCAGTATTTT CASSSQRTGYEKDTQYF
NA TRBJ1-1 NA TRBV7-2 TGTGCCAGCAGCCTAGTGGATGTTGGGAGTCGGGCTTTCTTT CASSLVDVGSRAFF
NA TRBJ2-3 NA TRBV11-3 TGTGCCAGCAGCCAAATACACGGGACAGATACGCAGTATTTT CASSQIHGTDTQYF
NA TRBJ1-3 NA TRBV9 TGTGCCAGCAGCGTCCGCCCTGGCGGGGCCTCCTCCTCTGGAAACACCATATATTTT CASSVRPGGASSSGNTIYF
NA TRBJ2-1 TRBD2 TRBV27 TGTGCCAGCAGTTCGGGACTAGCGGGGGATGAGCAGTTCTTC CASSSGLAGDEQFF
NA TRBJ1-1 NA TRBV3-1/TRBV3-2 TGTGCCAGCAGCCAAGGAGTTGAGAGCACTGAAGCTTTCTTT CASSQGVESTEAFF
NA TRBJ1-2 TRBD1 TRBV29-1 TGCAGCGTGGGGGACAGGGTCTATGGCTACACCTTC CSVGDRVYGYTF
once TRBJ2-3 NA TRBV6-6 TGTGCCAGCACCGTAGCGGTGGCTAACACAGATACGCAGTATTTT CASTVAVANTDTQYF
NA TRBJ1-1 TRBD1 TRBV25-1 TGTGCCAGCAGTGAGGTGGGACAGGGTCGTACGGCTTTCTTT CASSEVGQGRTAFF
NA TRBJ2-1 TRBD2 TRBV6-5 TGTGCCAGCAGTCGGGGACTAGCGGGATACAATGAGCAGTTCTTC CASSRGLAGYNEQFF
NA TRBJ1-3 TRBD1 TRBV5-1 TGCGCCAGCAGCCCGGGAACAGGGGCCGGAAACACCATATATTTT CASSPGTGAGNTIYF
NA TRBJ1-2 TRBD1 TRBV6-4 TGTGCCAGCAGTGACTCGGCAGGGGGATCGTGGGGCTACACCTTC CASSDSAGGSWGYTF
NA TRBJ2-5 TRBD2 TRBV6-5 TGTGCCAGCAGTTTGGGACTAGCGAACCGAGAGACCCAGTACTTC CASSLGLANRETQYF
once TRBJ1-2 TRBD1 TRBV19 TGTGCCAGTAGTATAGCAGGGACAGGGGGCCGTGGCTACACCTTC CASSIAGTGGRGYTF
once TRBJ1-1 NA TRBV5-8 TGTGCCAGCAGCTCGGTCCGGAACACTGAAGCTTTCTTT CASSSVRNTEAFF
NA TRBJ1-5 TRBD1 TRBV6-1 TGTGCCAGCAGTGAAAACAGGGGGCAGCCCCAGCATTTT CASSENRGQPQHF
NA TRBJ1-2 TRBD1 TRBV5-1 TGCGCCAGCGATTCAGGACAGGGGGCATATGGCTACACCTTC CASDSGQGAYGYTF
NA TRBJ1-2 TRBD1 TRBV2 TGTGCCAGCAGTCTAGAAATGACAGGGGGCCATCGAGGCTACACCTTC CASSLEMTGGHRGYTF
NA TRBJ1-3 NA TRBV18 TGTGCCAGCTTGGACAGAAAGACTGGAAACACCATATATTTT CASLDRKTGNTIYF
NA TRBJ2-5 TRBD1 TRBV4-1 TGCGCCAGCAGCCTCGACAGGGGGCTCGAGACCCAGTACTTC CASSLDRGLETQYF
NA TRBJ1-3 NA TRBV5-8 TGTGCCAGCAGCTTGGAAGGCCTTTTAGGGAGGAACACCATATATTTT CASSLEGLLGRNTIYF
NA TRBJ1-1 NA TRBV12-5 TGTGCTAGTGGTTTGTTCCACTACGAAGCTTTCTTT CASGLFHYEAFF
NA TRBJ2-2 NA TRBV27 TGTGCCAGCAGTTTACGGGGGTCTGAGACCGGGGAGCTGTTTTTT CASSLRGSETGELFF
NA TRBJ1-5 TRBD1 TRBV6-5 TGTGCCAGCAGGCCCACAGGGGGGAGCAATCAGCCCCAGCATTTT CASRPTGGSNQPQHF
NA TRBJ1-5 NA TRBV7-3 TGTGCCAGCTCGAGGGATAGCAATCAGCCCCAGCATTTT CASSRDSNQPQHF
NA TRBJ1-4 NA TRBV3-1/TRBV3-2 TGTGCCAGCGGAAAAAAGGGAGGAGAAAAACTGTTTTTT CASGKKGGEKLFF
NA TRBJ2-2 TRBD1 TRBV14 TGTGCCAGCAGCCAAGACCAGGGGGCCGGGGAGCTGTTTTTT CASSQDQGAGELFF
NA TRBJ1-2 TRBD1 TRBV6-4 TGTGCCAGCAGTGACTCTTTTCCGGGACAGGCCCCTATCTATGGCTACACCTTC CASSDSFPGQAPIYGYTF
few TRBJ1-1 NA TRBV27 TGTGCCAGCAGTTTAACAGGCACTAACACTGAAGCTTTCTTT CASSLTGTNTEAFF
NA TRBJ1-1 NA TRBV29-1 TGCAGCGCCCGGACAGTGAACACTGAAGCTTTCTTT CSARTVNTEAFF
NA TRBJ2-1 NA TRBV24-1 TGTGCCACCAGTGATCCAGGTACCTACAATGAGCAGTTCTTC CATSDPGTYNEQFF
NA TRBJ1-6 NA TRBV5-5 TGTGCCAGCAGCCATTACGGACAGTCTGAGGATTCACCCCTCCACTTT CASSHYGQSEDSPLHF
NA TRBJ1-1 NA TRBV12-5 TGTGCTAGTGGATCATTCACTGAAGCTTTCTTT CASGSFTEAFF